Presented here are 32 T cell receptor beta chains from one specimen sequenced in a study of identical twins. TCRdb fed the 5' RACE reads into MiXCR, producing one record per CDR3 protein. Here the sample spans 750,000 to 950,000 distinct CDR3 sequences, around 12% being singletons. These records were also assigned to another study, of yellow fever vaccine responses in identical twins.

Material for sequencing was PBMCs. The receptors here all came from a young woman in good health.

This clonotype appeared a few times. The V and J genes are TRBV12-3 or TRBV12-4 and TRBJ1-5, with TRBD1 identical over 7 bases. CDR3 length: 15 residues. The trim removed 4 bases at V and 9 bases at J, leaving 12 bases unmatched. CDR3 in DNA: TGTGCCAGCAGTTCCGGATTAAGGGGGCGAGGGCCCCAGCATTTT. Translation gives CASSSGLRGRGPQHF.

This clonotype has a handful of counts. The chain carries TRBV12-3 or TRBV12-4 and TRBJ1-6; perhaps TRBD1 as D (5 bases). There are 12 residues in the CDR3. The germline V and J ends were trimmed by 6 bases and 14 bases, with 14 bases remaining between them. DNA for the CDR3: TGTGCCAGCAGGAAGCCAGGGAGAACCCTCCACTTT. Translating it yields CASRKPGRTLHF.

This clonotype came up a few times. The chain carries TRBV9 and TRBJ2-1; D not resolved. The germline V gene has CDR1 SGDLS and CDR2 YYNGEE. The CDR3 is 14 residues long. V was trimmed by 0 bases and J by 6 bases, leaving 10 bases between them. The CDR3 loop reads CASSVASAINEQFF. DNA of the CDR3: TGTGCCAGCAGCGTAGCTAGTGCAATCAATGAGCAGTTCTTC.

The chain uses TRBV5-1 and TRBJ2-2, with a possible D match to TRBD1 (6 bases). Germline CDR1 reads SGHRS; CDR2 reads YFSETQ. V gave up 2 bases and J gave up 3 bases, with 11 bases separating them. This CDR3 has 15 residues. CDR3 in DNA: TGCGCCAGCAGCTTTAAGGGGGTAGACACCGGGGAGCTGTTTTTT. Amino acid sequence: CASSFKGVDTGELFF.

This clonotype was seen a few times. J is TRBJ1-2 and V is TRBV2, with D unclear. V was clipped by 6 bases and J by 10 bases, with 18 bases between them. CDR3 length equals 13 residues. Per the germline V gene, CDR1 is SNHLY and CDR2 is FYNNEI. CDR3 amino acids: CASRPGVGSDYTF. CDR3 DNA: TGTGCCAGCAGGCCCGGAGTGGGGTCGGACTACACCTTC.

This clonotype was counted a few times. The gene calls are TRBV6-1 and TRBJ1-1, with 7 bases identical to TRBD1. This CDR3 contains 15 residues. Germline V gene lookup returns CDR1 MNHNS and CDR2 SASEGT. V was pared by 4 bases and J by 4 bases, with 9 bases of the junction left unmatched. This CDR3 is CASSATGAGRTEAFF. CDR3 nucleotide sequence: TGTGCCAGCAGTGCTACAGGGGCGGGTCGCACTGAAGCTTTCTTT.

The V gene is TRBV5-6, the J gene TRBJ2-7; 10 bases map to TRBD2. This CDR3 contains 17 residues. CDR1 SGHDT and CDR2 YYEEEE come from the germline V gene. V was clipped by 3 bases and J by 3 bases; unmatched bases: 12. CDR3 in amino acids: CASSWRLAGDIFYEQYF. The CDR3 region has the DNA TGTGCCAGCAGCTGGCGGCTAGCGGGAGATATTTTCTACGAGCAGTACTTC. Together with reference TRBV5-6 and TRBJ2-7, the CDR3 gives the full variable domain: DAGVTQSPTHLIKTRGQQVTLRCSPKSGHDTVSWYQQALGQGPQFIFQYYEEEERQRGNFPDRFSGHQFPNYSSELNVNALLLGDSALYLCASSWRLAGDIFYEQYFGPGTRLTVT.

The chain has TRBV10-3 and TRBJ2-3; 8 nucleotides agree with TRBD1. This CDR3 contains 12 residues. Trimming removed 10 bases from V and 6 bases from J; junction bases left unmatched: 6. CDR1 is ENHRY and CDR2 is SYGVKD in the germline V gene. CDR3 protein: CATTGGRDTQYF. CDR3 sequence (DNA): TGTGCCACTACAGGGGGGCGTGATACGCAGTATTTT.

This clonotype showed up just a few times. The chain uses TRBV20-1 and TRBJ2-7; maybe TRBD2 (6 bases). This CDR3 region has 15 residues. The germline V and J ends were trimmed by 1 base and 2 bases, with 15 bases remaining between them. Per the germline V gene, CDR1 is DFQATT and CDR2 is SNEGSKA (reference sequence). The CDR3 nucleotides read TGCAGTGCTAGAGGTTACTCCTCGGGAGCCTACGAGCAGTACGTC. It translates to CSARGYSSGAYEQYV.

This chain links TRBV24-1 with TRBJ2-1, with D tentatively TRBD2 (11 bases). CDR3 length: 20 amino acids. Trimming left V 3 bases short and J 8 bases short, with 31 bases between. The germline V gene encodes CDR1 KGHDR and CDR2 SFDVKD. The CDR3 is CATSDPRDRGASGRTYEQFF. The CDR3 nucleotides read TGTGCCACCAGTGATCCCCGGGACAGGGGCGCTAGCGGGAGGACCTATGAGCAGTTCTTC.

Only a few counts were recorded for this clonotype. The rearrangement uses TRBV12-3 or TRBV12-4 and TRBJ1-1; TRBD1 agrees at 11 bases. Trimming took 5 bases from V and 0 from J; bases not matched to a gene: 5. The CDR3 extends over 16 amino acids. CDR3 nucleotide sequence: TGTGCCAGCAGTCTGGGACAGGGGGGGATGAACACTGAAGCTTTCTTT. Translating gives CASSLGQGGMNTEAFF.

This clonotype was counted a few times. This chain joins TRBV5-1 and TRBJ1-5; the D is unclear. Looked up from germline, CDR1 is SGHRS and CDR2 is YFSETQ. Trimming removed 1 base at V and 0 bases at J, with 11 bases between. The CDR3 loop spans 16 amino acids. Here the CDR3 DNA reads TGCGCCAGCAGCTTGCTACCCCGCCCTAGCAATCAGCCCCAGCATTTT. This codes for CASSLLPRPSNQPQHF.

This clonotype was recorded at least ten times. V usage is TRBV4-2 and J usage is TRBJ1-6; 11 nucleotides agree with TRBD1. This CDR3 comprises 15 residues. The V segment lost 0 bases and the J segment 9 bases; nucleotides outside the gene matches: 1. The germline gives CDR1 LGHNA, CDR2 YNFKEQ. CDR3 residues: CASSQEGTGGSPLHF. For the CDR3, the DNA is TGTGCCAGCAGCCAAGAGGGGACAGGGGGTTCACCCCTCCACTTT.

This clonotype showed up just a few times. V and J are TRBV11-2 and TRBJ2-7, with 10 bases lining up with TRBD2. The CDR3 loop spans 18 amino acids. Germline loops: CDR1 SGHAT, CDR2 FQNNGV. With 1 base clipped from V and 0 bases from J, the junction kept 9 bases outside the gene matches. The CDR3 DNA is TGTGCCAGCAGCTTAGGTCAAGGACTAGCGGCGAGCTCCTACGAGCAGTACTTC. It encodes CASSLGQGLAASSYEQYF.

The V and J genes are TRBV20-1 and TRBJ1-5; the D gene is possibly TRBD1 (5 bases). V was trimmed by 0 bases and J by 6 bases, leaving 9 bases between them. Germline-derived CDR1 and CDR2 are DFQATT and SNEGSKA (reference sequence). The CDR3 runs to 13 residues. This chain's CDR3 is CSARDFGGQPQHF. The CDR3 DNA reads TGCAGTGCTAGAGATTTTGGGGGTCAGCCCCAGCATTTT.

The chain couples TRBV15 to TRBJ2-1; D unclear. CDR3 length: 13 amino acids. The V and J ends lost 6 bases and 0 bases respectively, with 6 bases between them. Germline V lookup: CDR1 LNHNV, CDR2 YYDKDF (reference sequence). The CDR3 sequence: CATSDYSYNEQFF. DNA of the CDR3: TGTGCCACCAGTGATTACTCCTACAATGAGCAGTTCTTC.

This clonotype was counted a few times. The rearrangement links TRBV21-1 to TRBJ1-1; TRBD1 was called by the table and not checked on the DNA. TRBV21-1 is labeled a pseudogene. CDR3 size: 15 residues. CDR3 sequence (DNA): TGTGCCAGCATCCTATACGGCCAGGGTTTCACTGAAGCTTTCTTT. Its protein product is CASILYGQGFTEAFF.

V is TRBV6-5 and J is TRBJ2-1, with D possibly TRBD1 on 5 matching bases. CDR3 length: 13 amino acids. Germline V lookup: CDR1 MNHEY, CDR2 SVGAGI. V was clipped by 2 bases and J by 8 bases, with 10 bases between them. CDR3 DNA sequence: TGTGCCAGCAGTTACGACAGCACCGATGAGCAGTTCTTC. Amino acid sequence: CASSYDSTDEQFF.

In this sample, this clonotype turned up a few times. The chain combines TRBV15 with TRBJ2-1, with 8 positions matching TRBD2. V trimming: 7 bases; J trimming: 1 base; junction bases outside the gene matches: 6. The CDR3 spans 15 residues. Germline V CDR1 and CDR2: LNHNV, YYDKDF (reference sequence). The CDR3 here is CATTLGLASYNEQFF. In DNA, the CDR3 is TGTGCCACCACCCTTGGACTAGCTTCCTACAATGAGCAGTTCTTC.

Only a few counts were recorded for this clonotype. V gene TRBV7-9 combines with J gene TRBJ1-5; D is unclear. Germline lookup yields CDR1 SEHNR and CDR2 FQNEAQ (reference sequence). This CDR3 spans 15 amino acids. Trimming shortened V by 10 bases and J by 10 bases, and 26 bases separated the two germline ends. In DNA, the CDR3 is TGTGCCACCGAGAGTGTAACGGAAGAATACTACCCCCAGCATTTT. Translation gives CATESVTEEYYPQHF.

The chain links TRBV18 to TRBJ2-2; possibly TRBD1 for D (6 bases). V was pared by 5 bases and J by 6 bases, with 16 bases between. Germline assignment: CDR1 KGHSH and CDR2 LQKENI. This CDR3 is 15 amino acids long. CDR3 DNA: TGTGCCAGCTCAACTGACAGGACGAGGGCCGGGGAGCTGTTTTTT. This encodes CASSTDRTRAGELFF.

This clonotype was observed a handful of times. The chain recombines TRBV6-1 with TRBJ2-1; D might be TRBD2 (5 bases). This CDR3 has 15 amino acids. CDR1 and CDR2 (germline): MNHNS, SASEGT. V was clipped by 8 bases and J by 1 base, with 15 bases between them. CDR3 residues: CASAASGSSYNEQFF. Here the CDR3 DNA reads TGTGCCAGCGCGGCCTCTGGGAGTTCCTACAATGAGCAGTTCTTC.

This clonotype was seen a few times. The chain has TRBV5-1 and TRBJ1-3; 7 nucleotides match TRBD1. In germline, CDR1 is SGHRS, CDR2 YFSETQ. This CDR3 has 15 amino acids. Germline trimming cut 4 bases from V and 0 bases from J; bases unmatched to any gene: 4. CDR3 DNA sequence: TGCGCCAGCAGCGAGGGACAGTTCTCTGGAAACACCATATATTTT. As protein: CASSEGQFSGNTIYF.

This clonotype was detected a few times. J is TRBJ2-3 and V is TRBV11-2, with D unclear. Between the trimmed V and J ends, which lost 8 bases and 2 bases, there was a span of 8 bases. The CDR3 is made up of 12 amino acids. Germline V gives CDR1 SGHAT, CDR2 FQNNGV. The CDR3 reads CASALSTDTQYF. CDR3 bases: TGTGCCAGCGCACTTTCCACAGATACGCAGTATTTT.

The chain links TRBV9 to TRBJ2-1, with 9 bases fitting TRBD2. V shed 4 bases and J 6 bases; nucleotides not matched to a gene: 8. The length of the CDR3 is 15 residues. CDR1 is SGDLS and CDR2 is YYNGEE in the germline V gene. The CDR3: CASSIISGSINEQFF. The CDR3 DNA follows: TGTGCCAGCAGCATAATTAGCGGGAGCATCAATGAGCAGTTCTTC.

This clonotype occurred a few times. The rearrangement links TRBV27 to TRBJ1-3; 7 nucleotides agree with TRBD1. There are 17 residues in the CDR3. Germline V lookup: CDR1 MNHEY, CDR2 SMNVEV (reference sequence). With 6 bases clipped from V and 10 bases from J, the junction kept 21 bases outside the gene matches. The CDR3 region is CASRAYSPTGDGNTIYF. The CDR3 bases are TGTGCCAGCAGAGCCTACTCCCCTACAGGGGATGGTAATACCATATATTTT.

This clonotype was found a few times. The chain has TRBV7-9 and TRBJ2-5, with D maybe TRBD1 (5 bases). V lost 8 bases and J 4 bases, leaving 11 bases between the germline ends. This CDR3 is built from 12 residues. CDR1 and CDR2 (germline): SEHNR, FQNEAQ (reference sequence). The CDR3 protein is CASSGFRETQYF. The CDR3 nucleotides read TGTGCCAGCTCAGGGTTCAGAGAGACCCAGTACTTC.

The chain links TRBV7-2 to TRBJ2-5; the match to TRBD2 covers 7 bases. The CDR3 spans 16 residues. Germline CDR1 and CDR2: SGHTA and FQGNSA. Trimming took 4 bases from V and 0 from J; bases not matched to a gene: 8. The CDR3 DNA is TGTGCCAGCAGCTCAACTAGCGTACCTTACCAAGAGACCCAGTACTTC. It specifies CASSSTSVPYQETQYF.

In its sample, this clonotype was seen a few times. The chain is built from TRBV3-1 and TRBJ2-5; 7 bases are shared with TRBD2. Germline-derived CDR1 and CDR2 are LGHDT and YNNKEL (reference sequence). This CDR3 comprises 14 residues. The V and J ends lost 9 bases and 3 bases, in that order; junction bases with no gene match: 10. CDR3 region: CARGGTSNEETQYF. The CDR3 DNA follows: TGTGCCAGGGGGGGGACCTCCAATGAAGAGACCCAGTACTTC.

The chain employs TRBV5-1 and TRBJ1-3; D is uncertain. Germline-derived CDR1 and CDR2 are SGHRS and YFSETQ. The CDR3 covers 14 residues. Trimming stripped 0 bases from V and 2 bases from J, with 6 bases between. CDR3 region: CASSLDGAGNTIYF. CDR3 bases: TGCGCCAGCAGCTTGGACGGGGCTGGAAACACCATATATTTT.

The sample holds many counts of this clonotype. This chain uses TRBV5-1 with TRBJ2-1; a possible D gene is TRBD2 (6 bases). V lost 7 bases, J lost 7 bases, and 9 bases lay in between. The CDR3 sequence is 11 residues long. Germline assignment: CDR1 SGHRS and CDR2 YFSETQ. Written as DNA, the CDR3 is TGCGCCAGCGGGGAGGATAATGAGCAGTTCTTC. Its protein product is CASGEDNEQFF.

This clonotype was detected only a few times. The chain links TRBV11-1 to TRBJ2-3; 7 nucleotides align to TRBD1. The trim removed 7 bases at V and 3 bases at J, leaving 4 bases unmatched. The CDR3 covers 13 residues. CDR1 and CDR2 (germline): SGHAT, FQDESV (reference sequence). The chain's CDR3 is CASIADRTDTQYF. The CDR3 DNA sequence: TGTGCCAGCATCGCGGACAGGACAGATACGCAGTATTTT.